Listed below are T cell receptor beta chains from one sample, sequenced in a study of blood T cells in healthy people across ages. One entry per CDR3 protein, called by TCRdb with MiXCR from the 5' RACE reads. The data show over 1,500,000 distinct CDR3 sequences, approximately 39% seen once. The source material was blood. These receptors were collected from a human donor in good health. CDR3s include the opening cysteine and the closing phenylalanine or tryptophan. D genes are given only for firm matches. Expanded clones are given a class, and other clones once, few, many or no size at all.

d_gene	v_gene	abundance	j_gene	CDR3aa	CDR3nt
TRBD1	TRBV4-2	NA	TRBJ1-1	CASSRSGQENTEAFF	TGTGCCAGCAGCCGGTCGGGACAGGAGAACACTGAAGCTTTCTTT
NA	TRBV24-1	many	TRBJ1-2	CATSGVEPGGHGYTF	TGTGCCACCAGTGGTGTTGAACCCGGGGGGCATGGCTACACCTTC
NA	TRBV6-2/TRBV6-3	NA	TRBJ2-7	CATRGVGEDEQYF	TGTGCCACCAGGGGGGTTGGCGAGGACGAGCAGTACTTC
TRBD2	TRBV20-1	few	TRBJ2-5	CSARDGAGDQETQYF	TGCAGTGCTAGAGATGGAGCGGGGGACCAAGAGACCCAGTACTTC
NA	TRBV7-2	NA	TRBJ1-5	CASSQTSPEPQHF	TGTGCCAGCAGCCAAACATCGCCTGAGCCCCAGCATTTT
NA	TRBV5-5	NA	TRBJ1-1	CASNIVGQRLAEAFF	TGTGCCAGCAACATCGTAGGACAGCGTCTCGCTGAAGCTTTCTTT
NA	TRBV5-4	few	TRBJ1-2	CASSSPGDGDSYGYTF	TGTGCCAGCAGCTCCCCCGGGGACGGAGATAGCTATGGCTACACCTTC
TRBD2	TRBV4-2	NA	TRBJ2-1	CASSQNRGTSHEQFF	TGTGCCAGCAGCCAAAACCGCGGGACTAGCCATGAGCAGTTCTTC
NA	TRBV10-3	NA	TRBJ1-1	CAISESVGGNTEAFF	TGTGCCATCAGTGAGTCGGTTGGGGGGAACACTGAAGCTTTCTTT
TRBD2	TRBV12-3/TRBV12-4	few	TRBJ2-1	CASREGLGVNNEQFF	TGTGCCAGCAGAGAGGGACTAGGGGTAAACAATGAGCAGTTCTTC
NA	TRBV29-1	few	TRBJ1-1	CSVRGVNTEAFF	TGCAGCGTCCGAGGCGTGAACACTGAAGCTTTCTTT
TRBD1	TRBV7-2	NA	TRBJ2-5	CASSFRQGSQETQYF	TGTGCCAGCAGCTTTCGACAGGGTTCCCAAGAGACCCAGTACTTC
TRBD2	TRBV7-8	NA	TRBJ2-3	CASSLRREPDTQYF	TGTGCCAGCAGCTTAAGGCGGGAGCCAGATACGCAGTATTTT
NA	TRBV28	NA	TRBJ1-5	CASSSDLDDQPQHF	TGTGCCAGCAGTTCGGACCTGGACGATCAGCCCCAGCATTTT
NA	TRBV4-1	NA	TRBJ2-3	CASSQLNGGAATQYF	TGCGCCAGCAGCCAGCTAAACGGTGGCGCGGCAACGCAGTATTTT
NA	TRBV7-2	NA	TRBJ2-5	CASSSSRQETQYF	TGTGCCAGCAGCTCTTCTCGGCAAGAGACCCAGTACTTC
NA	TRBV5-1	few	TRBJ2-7	CASSLAVGDVDEQYF	TGCGCCAGCAGCTTGGCTGTTGGGGATGTCGACGAGCAGTACTTC
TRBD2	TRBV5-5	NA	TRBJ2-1	CASSWRLAGGANEQFF	TGTGCCAGCAGCTGGAGGCTAGCGGGGGGGGCCAATGAGCAGTTCTTC
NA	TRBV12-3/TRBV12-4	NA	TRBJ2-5	CASSPDPSDQYF	TGTGCCAGCAGCCCGGACCCCTCTGACCAGTACTTC
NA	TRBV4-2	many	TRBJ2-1	CASSQEGDEQFF	TGTGCCAGCAGCCAAGAGGGCGATGAGCAGTTCTTC